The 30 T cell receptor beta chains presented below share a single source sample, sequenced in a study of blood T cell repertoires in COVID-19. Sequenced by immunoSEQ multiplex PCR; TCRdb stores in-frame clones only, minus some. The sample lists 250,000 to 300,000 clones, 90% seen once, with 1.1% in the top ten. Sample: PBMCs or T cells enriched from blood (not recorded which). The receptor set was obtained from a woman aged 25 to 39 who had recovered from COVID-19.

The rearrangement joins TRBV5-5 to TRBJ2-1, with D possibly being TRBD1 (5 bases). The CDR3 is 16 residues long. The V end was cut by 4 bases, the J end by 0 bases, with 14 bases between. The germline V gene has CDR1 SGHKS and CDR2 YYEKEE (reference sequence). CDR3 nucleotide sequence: TGTGCCAGCAGCCAAACGATGACAGTCTCCTACAATGAGCAGTTCTTC. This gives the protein CASSQTMTVSYNEQFF.

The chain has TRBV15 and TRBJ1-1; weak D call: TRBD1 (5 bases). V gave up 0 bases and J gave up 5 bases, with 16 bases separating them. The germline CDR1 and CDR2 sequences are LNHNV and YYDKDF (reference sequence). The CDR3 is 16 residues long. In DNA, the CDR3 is TGTGCCACCAGCAGAGATCGACGGCAGGGAAAAACTGAAGCTTTCTTT. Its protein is CATSRDRRQGKTEAFF.

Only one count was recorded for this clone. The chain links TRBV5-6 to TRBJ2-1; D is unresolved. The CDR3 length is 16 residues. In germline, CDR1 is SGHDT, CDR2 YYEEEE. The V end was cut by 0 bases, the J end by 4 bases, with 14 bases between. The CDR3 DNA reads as TGTGCCAGCAGCTTGGAATCTTGGCGGAGATACAATGAGCAGTTCTTC. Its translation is CASSLESWRRYNEQFF.

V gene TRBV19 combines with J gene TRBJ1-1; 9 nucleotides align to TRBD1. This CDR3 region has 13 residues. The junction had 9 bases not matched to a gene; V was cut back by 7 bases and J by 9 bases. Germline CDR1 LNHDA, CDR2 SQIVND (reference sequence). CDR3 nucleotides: TGTGCCAGTATCGGACAGGGGTTTTTACAAGCTTTCTTT. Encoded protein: CASIGQGFLQAFF.

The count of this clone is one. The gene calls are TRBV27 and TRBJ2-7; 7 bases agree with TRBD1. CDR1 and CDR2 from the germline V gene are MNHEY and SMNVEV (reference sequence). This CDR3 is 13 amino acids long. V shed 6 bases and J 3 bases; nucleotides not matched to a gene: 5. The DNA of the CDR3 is TGTGCCAGCAGAATCCCAGGGGGCTACGAGCAGTACTTC. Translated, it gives CASRIPGGYEQYF.

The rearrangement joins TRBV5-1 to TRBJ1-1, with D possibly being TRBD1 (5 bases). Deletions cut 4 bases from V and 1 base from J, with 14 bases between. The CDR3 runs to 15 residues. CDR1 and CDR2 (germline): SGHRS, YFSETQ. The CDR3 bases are TGCGCCAGCAGCCCCGCAGGGTCCACGAACACTGAAGCTTTCTTT. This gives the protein CASSPAGSTNTEAFF.

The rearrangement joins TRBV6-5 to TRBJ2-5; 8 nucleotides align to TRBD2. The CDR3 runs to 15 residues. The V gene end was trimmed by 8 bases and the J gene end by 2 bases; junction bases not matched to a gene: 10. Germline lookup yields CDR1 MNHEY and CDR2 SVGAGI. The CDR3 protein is CASEIGTRHQETQYF. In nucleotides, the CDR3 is TGTGCCAGCGAAATCGGGACTAGGCATCAAGAGACCCAGTACTTC.

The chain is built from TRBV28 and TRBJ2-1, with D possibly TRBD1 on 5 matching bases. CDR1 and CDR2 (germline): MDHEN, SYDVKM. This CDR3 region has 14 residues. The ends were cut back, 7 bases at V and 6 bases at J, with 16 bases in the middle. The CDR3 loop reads CASKERQGVNEQFF. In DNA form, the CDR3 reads TGTGCCAGCAAGGAGAGGCAGGGTGTCAATGAGCAGTTCTTC.

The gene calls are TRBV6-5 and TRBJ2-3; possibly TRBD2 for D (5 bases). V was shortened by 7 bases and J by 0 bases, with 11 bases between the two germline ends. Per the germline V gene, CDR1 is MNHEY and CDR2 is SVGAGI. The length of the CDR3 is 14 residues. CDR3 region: CASKDSPSTDTQYF. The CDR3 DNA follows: TGTGCCAGCAAGGACTCCCCCAGCACAGATACGCAGTATTTT.

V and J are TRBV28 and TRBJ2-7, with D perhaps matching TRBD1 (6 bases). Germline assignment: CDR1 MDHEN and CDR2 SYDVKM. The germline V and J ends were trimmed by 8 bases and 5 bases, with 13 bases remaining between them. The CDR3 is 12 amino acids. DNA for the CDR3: TGTGCCAGCCAAAGGGCAGGGGACGAGCAGTACTTC. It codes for CASQRAGDEQYF.

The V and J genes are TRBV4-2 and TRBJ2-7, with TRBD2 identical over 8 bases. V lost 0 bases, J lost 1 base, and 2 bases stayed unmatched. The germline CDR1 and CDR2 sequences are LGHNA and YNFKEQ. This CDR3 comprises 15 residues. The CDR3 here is CASSQELAVSYEQYF. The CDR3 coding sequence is TGTGCCAGCAGCCAAGAACTAGCGGTATCCTACGAGCAGTACTTC.

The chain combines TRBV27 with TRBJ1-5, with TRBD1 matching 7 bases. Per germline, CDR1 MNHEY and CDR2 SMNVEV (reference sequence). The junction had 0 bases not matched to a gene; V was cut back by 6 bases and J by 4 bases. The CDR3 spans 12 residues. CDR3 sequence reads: CASRTGNQPQHF. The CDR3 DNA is TGTGCCAGCAGGACAGGGAATCAGCCCCAGCATTTT.

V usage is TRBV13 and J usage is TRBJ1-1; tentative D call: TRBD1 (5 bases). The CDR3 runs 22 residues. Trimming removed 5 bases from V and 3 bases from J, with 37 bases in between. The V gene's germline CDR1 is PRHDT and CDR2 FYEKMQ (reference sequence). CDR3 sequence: CASSPFTAFFSRGYRGDTEAFF. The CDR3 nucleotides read TGTGCCAGCAGCCCCTTTACGGCCTTCTTTTCCCGGGGGTACCGCGGGGACACTGAAGCTTTCTTT.

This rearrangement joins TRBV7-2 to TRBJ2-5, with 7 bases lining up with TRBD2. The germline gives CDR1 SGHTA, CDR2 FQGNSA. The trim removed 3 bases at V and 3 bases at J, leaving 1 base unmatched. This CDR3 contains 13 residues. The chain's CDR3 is CASSFLAEETQYF. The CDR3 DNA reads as TGTGCCAGCAGCTTTCTAGCGGAAGAGACCCAGTACTTC.

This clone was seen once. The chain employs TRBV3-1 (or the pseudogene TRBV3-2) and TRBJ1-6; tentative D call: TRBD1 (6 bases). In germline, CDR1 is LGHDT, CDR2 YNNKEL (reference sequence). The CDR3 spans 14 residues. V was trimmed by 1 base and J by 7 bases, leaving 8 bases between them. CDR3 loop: CASSQAGVNSPLHF. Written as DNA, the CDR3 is TGTGCCAGCAGCCAAGCAGGGGTGAATTCACCCCTCCACTTT.

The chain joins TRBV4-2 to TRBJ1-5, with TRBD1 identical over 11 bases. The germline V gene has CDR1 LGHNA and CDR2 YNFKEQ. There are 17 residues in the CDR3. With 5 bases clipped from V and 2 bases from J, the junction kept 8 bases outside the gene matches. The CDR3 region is CASSDAKGQGGNQPQHF. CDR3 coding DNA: TGTGCCAGCAGCGACGCGAAGGGACAGGGGGGCAATCAGCCCCAGCATTTT.

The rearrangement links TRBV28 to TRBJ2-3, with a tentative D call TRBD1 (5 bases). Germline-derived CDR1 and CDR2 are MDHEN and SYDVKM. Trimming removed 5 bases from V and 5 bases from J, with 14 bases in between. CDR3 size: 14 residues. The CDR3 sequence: CASSPPTERDTQYF. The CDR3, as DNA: TGTGCCAGCAGTCCCCCGACAGAAAGAGATACGCAGTATTTT.

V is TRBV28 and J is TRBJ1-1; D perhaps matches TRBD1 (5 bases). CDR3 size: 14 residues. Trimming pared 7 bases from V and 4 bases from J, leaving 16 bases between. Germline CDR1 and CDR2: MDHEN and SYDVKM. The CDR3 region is CASIRPGWGTEAFF. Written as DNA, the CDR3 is TGTGCCAGCATTCGACCAGGGTGGGGCACTGAAGCTTTCTTT.

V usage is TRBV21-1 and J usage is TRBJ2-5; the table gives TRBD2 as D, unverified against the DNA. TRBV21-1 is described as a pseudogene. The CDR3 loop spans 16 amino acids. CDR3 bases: TGTGCCAGCAAGCTGGGTGGGCTAGCGAGCCAAGAGACCCAGTACTTC. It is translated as CASKLGGLASQETQYF.

In DNA form, the CDR3 reads TGTGCCAGCAGTTACGCAGGGGAAGATGAAAAACTGTTTTTT. Its protein is CASSYAGEDEKLFF. The V gene is TRBV6-5, the J gene TRBJ1-4, with a weak D call TRBD1 (6 bases). Per germline, CDR1 MNHEY and CDR2 SVGAGI. CDR3 size: 14 residues. V lost 2 bases and J lost 6, with 10 bases in between.

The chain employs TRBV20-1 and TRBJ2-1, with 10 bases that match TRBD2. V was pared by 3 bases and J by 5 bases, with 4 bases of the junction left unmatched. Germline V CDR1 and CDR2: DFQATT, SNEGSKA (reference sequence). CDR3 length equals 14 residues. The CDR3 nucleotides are TGCAGTGCTAGTTTACTAGCGGGAAACAATGAGCAGTTCTTC. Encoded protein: CSASLLAGNNEQFF.

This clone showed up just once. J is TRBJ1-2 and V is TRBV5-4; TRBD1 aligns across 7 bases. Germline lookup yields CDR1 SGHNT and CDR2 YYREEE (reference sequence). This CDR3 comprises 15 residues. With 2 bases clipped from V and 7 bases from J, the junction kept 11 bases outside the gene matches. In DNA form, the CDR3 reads TGTGCCAGCAGCTTACTCAAATCAGGGGGGACTGGCTACACCTTC. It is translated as CASSLLKSGGTGYTF. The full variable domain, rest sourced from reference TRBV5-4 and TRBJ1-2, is ETGVTQSPTHLIKTRGQQVTLRCSSQSGHNTVSWYQQALGQGPQFIFQYYREEENGRGNFPPRFSGLQFPNYSSELNVNALELDDSALYLCASSLLKSGGTGYTFGSGTRLTVV.

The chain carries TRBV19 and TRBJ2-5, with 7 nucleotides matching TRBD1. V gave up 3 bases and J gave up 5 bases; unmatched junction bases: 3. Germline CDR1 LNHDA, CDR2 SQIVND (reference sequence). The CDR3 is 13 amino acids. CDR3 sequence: CASSMRGRETQYF. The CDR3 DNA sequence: TGTGCCAGTAGTATGAGGGGGCGGGAGACCCAGTACTTC. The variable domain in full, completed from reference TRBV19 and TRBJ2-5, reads DGGITQSPKYLFRKEGQNVTLSCEQNLNHDAMYWYRQDPGQGLRLIYYSQIVNDFQKGDIAEGYSVSREKKESFPLTVTSAQKNPTAFYLCASSMRGRETQYFGPGTRLLVL.

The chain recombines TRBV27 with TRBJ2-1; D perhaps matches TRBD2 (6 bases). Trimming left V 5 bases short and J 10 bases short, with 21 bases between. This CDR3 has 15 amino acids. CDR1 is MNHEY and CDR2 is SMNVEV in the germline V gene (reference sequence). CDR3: CASSPNRGTRGEQFF. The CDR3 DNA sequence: TGTGCCAGCAGTCCAAACCGCGGGACCCGGGGCGAGCAGTTCTTC.

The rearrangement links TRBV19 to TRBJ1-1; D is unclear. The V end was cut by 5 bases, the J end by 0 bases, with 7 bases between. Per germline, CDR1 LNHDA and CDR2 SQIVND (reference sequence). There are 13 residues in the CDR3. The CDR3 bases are TGTGCCAGTAGTGTCTCTATGAACACTGAAGCTTTCTTT. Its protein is CASSVSMNTEAFF.

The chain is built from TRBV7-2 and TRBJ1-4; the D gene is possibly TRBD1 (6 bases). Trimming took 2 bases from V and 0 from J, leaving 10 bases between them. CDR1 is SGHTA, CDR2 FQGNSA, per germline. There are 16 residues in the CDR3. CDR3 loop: CASSLPRTATNEKLFF. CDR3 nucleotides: TGTGCCAGCAGCTTACCAAGGACAGCAACTAATGAAAAACTGTTTTTT.

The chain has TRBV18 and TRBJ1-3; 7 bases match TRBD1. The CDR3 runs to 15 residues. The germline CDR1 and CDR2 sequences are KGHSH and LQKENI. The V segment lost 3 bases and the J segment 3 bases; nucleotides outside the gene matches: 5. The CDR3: CASSPVTGNGNTIYF. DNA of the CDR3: TGTGCCAGCTCACCTGTGACAGGGAATGGAAACACCATATATTTT.

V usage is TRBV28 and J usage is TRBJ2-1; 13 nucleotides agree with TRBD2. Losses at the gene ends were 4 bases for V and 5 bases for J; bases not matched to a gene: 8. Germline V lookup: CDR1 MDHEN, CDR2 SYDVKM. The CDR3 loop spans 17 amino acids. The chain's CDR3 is CASSSGLAGAENNEQFF. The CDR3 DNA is TGTGCCAGCAGTTCAGGACTAGCGGGAGCCGAAAACAATGAGCAGTTCTTC.

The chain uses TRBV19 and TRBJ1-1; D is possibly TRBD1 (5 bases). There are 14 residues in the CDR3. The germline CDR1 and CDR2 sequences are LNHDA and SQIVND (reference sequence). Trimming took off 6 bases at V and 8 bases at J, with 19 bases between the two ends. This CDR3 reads CASRQGNYFGEAFF. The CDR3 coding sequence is TGTGCCAGTAGGCAGGGTAACTATTTTGGAGAAGCTTTCTTT.

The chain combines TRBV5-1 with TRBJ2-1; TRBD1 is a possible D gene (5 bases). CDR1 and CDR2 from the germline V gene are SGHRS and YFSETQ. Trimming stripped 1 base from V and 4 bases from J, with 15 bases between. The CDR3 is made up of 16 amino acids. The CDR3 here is CASSLLGGQGYNEQFF. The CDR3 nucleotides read TGCGCCAGCAGCTTGCTAGGCGGTCAGGGTTACAATGAGCAGTTCTTC.